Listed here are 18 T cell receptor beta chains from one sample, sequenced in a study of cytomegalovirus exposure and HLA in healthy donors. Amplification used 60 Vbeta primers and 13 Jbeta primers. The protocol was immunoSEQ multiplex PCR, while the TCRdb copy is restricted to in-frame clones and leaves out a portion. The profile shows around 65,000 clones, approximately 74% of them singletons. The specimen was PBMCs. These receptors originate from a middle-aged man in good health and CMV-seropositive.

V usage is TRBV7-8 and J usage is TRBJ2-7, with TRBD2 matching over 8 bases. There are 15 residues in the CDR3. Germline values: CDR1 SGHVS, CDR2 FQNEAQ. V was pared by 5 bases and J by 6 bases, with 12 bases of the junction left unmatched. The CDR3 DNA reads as TGTGCCAGCAGCAGCTTATCCCGGGGGGGGTCCGAGCAGTACTTC. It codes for CASSSLSRGGSEQYF.

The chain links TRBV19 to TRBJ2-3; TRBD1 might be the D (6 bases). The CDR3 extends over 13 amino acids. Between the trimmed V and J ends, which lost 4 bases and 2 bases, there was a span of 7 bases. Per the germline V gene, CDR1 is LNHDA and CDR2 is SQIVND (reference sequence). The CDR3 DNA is TGTGCCAGTAGTAGGGACAACACAGATACGCAGTATTTT. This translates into CASSRDNTDTQYF.

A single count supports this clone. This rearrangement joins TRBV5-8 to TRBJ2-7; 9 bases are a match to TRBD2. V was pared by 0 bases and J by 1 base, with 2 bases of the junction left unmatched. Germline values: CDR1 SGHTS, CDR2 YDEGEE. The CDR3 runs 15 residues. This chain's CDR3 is CASSLVAGGSYEQYF. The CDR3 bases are TGTGCCAGCAGCTTGGTGGCGGGGGGGTCCTACGAGCAGTACTTC.

CDR3 nucleotides: TGTGCCAGCACTCCCGGACAGGGGGCTCAGGACACTGAAGCTTTCTTT. Amino acid sequence: CASTPGQGAQDTEAFF. The chain joins TRBV6-6 to TRBJ1-1, with 11 bases identical to TRBD1. The germline V gene encodes CDR1 MNHNY and CDR2 SVGAGI (reference sequence). The V segment lost 7 bases and the J segment 3 bases; nucleotides outside the gene matches: 10. The CDR3 totals 16 residues.

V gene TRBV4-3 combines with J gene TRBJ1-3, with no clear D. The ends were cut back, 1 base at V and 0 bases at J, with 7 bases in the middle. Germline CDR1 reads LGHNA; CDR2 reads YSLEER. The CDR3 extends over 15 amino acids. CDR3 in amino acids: CASSQAGYSGNTIYF. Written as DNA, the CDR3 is TGCGCCAGCAGCCAAGCAGGATACTCTGGAAACACCATATATTTT.

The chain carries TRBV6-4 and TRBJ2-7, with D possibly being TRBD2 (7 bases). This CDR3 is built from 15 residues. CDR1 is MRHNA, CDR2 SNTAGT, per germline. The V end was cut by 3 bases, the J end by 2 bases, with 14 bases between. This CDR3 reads CASSDIAGAPYEQYF. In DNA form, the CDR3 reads TGTGCCAGCAGTGATATCGCGGGGGCTCCCTACGAGCAGTACTTC.

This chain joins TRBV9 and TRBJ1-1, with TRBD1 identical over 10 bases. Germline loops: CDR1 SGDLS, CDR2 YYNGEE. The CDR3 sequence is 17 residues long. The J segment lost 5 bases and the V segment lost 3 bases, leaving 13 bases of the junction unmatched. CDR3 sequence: CASSAMGRGTGATEAFF. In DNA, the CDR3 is TGTGCCAGCAGCGCGATGGGTCGTGGGACAGGGGCAACTGAAGCTTTCTTT. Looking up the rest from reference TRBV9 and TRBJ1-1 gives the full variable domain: DSGVTQTPKHLITATGQRVTLRCSPRSGDLSVYWYQQSLDQGLQFLIQYYNGEERAKGNILERFSAQQFPDLHSELNLSSLELGDSALYFCASSAMGRGTGATEAFFGQGTRLTVV.

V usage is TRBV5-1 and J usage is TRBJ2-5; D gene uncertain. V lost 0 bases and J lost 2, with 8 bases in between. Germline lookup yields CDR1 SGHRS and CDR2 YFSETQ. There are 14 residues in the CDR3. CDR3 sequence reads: CASSLGSQQETQYF. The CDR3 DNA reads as TGCGCCAGCAGCTTGGGGAGCCAGCAAGAGACCCAGTACTTC.

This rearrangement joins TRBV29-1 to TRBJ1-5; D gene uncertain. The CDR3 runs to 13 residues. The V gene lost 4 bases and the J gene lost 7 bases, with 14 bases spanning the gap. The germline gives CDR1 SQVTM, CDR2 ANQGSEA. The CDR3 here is CSVGGGGAQPQHF. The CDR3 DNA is TGCAGCGTTGGGGGTGGAGGTGCCCAGCCCCAGCATTTT.

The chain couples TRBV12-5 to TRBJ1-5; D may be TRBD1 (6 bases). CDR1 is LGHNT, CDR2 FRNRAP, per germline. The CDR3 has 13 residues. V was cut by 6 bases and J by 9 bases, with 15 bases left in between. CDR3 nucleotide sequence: TGTGCTAGTGGGACAGGAGCCCCAGGGCCCCAGCATTTT. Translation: CASGTGAPGPQHF.

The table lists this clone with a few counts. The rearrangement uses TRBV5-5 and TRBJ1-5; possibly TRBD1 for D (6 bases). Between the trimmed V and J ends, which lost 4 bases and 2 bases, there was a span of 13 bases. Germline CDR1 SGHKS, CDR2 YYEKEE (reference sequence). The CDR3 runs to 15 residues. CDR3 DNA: TGTGCCAGCAGCCCCGAAGGACAGCGCAATCAGCCCCAGCATTTT. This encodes CASSPEGQRNQPQHF.

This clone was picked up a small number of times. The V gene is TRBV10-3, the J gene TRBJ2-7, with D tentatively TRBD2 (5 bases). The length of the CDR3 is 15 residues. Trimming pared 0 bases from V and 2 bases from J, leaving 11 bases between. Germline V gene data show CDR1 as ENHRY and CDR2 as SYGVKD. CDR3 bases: TGTGCCATCAGTGAGTCAACTAGACTACCCTACGAGCAGTACTTC. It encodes CAISESTRLPYEQYF.

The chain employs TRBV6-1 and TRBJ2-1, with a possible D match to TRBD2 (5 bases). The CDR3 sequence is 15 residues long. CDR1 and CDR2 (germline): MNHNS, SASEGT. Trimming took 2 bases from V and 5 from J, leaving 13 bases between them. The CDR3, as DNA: TGTGCCAGCAGTGAATGGGGTGGGAGCCACAATGAGCAGTTCTTC. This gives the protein CASSEWGGSHNEQFF.

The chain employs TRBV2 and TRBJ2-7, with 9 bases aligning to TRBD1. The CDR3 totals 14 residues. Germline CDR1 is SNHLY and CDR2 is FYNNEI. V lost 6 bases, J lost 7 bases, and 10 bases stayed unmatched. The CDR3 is CASSRDRAPGEQYF. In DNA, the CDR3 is TGTGCCAGCAGCCGGGACAGGGCCCCAGGGGAGCAGTACTTC.

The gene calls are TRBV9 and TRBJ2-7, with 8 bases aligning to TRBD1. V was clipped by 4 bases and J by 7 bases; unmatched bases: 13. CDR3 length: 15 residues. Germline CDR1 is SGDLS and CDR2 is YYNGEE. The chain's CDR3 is CASSLDGQGTGEQYF. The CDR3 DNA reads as TGTGCCAGCAGCTTAGACGGACAGGGCACGGGGGAGCAGTACTTC.

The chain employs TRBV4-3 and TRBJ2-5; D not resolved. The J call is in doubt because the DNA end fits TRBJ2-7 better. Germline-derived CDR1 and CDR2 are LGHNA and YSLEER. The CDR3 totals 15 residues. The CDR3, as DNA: TGCGCCAGCAGCCAAGATCGGCACTACTCCTACGAGCAGTACTTC. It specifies CASSQDRHYSYEQYF.

The CDR3 spells CASSWTGTADEAFF. CDR3 bases: TGCGCCAGCAGCTGGACCGGGACAGCGGATGAAGCTTTCTTT. The chain recombines TRBV5-1 with TRBJ1-1, with 7 bases fitting TRBD1. Germline-derived CDR1 and CDR2 are SGHRS and YFSETQ. The CDR3 runs 14 residues. J lost 7 bases, V lost 3 bases, and 9 bases had no gene match.

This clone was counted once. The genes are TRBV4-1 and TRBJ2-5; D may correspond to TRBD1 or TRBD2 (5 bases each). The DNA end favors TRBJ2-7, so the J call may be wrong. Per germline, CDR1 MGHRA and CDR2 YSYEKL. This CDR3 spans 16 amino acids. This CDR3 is CASSQDSASPGGEQYF. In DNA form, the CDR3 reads TGCGCCAGCAGCCAAGATAGTGCCTCACCTGGGGGCGAGCAGTACTTC.